Listed here is a single T cell receptor (beta chain). Its antigen is still unknown. Libraries were prepared by immunoSEQ multiplex PCR; TCRdb keeps only in-frame clonotypes and omits some of them. Here the sample spans around 43,000 clones, around nine tenths being singletons. The data belong to a study of graft-versus-host responses after intestinal transplantation. Whole-study results and caveats: The marrow of recipients harbored GvH clones, and ileum or blood showed some of them first. Allograft graft-versus-host to host-versus-graft clonal ratios ran high in patients with graft-donor T cell macrochimerism. Circulating GvH clones peaking coincided with falling HvG clones soon after transplant.

The CDR3 is made up of 14 amino acids. The germline CDR1 and CDR2 sequences are MDHEN and SYDVKM. The V and J ends lost 5 bases and 0 bases respectively, with 10 bases between them. The sample in question was PBMCs, obtained 524 days after transplant. V usage is TRBV28 and J usage is TRBJ1-2; D might be TRBD1 (5 bases). The sequence was collected from a human patient who received an intestinal transplant, so some T cells may come from the graft donor. The CDR3 nucleotides read TGTGCCAGCAGTCTCCGGGACCCTAACTATGGCTACACCTTC. This gives the protein CASSLRDPNYGYTF.